One sample yielded the 25 T cell receptor beta chains listed below, sequenced in a study of immune reconstitution after stem cell transplant in scleroderma (dated by TCRdb to the late 2010s). The library was prepared using RT-PCR. Sequenced on an Illumina MiSeq. TCRdb ran its own pipeline on the public reads, namely fastp trimming at Q25 and MiXCR clone calling, and kept in-frame beta chains. For every CDR3 protein sequence, its rows merge into one entry that carries the most common genes and DNA. The sample table contains approximately 1,600 distinct CDR3 sequences; only one count was recorded for about 7.4% of them. The top ten hold around 23% of the sample. Sampling took place before or after autologous hematopoietic stem cell transplantation (not recorded which). Receptors originate from a male donor with systemic sclerosis.

This clonotype is classed as medium-sized. This rearrangement joins TRBV6-5 to TRBJ1-3, with 8 bases lining up with TRBD1. This CDR3 region has 15 residues. Trimming removed 5 bases from V and 0 bases from J; junction bases left unmatched: 3. CDR1 is MNHEY and CDR2 is SVGAGI in the germline V gene. The CDR3 DNA is TGTGCCAGCAGTCGACAGGGGAGCTCTGGAAACACCATATATTTT. Translated: CASSRQGSSGNTIYF.

This clonotype is labeled medium-sized. The chain carries TRBV5-4 and TRBJ1-2; TRBD1 agrees at 8 bases. The CDR3 has 13 residues. The germline gives CDR1 SGHNT, CDR2 YYREEE (reference sequence). Trimming took 1 base from V and 8 from J; bases not matched to a gene: 4. The CDR3 here is CASSLTGGDGYTF. CDR3 nucleotides: TGTGCCAGCAGCTTGACAGGGGGAGACGGCTACACCTTC.

Relative to its sample, this clonotype is medium-sized. V and J are TRBV7-9 and TRBJ2-7; 10 nucleotides agree with TRBD1. Unmatched junction bases numbered 8, after V lost 4 bases and J lost 2 bases. CDR3 length: 16 residues. Germline V gives CDR1 SEHNR, CDR2 FQNEAQ (reference sequence). CDR3 in amino acids: CASSSLTGTGAYEQYF. In nucleotides, the CDR3 is TGTGCCAGCAGCTCATTGACCGGGACAGGGGCCTACGAGCAGTACTTC.

There are many counts of this clonotype. V gene TRBV9 combines with J gene TRBJ1-2; D gene ambiguous. The CDR3 has 13 amino acids. Trimming removed 1 base at V and 0 bases at J, with 4 bases between. CDR1 SGDLS and CDR2 YYNGEE come from the germline V gene. The CDR3 spells CASSVSPNYGYTF. CDR3 DNA: TGTGCCAGCAGCGTAAGTCCTAACTATGGCTACACCTTC.

The V and J genes are TRBV5-1 and TRBJ1-1; 11 bases line up with TRBD1. This CDR3 has 17 residues. Trimming removed 4 bases from V and 1 base from J; junction bases left unmatched: 9. The germline V gene has CDR1 SGHRS and CDR2 YFSETQ. CDR3 residues: CASSQQDRGLSNTEAFF. The DNA of the CDR3 is TGCGCCAGCAGCCAACAGGACAGGGGGCTTTCGAACACTGAAGCTTTCTTT. The full variable domain, its missing parts supplied by reference TRBV5-1 and TRBJ1-1, is KAGVTQTPRYLIKTRGQQVTLSCSPISGHRSVSWYQQTPGQGLQFLFEYFSETQRNKGNFPGRFSGRQFSNSRSEMNVSTLELGDSALYLCASSQQDRGLSNTEAFFGQGTRLTVV.

This clonotype qualifies as medium-sized (0.01 to 0.1%). The rearrangement links TRBV3-1 to TRBJ2-3; 9 positions match TRBD2. Germline-derived CDR1 and CDR2 are LGHDT and YNNKEL (reference sequence). V was clipped by 4 bases and J by 3 bases; unmatched bases: 5. CDR3 size: 15 residues. CDR3: CASSLNSGGTDTQYF. CDR3 DNA sequence: TGTGCCAGCAGCCTAAATAGCGGGGGAACAGATACGCAGTATTTT.

This clonotype has only a few counts. This chain uses TRBV20-1 with TRBJ2-2; perhaps D is TRBD1 or TRBD2 (5 bases each). Germline V CDR1 and CDR2: DFQATT, SNEGSKA (reference sequence). Trimming took 6 bases from V and 5 from J, leaving 13 bases between them. The length of the CDR3 is 13 residues. The CDR3 spells CSARNRRTGELFF. The DNA for the CDR3 is TGCAGTGCCCGGAACAGGAGGACCGGGGAGCTGTTTTTT.

This clonotype is termed medium-sized (0.01 to 0.1%). The chain recombines TRBV10-3 with TRBJ1-2; D gene unclear. Germline CDR1 ENHRY, CDR2 SYGVKD. The CDR3 consists of 15 residues. V was trimmed by 2 bases and J by 5 bases, leaving 15 bases between them. The CDR3 sequence: CAISETLRGEYGYTF. The CDR3 DNA sequence: TGTGCCATCAGTGAGACACTCCGGGGAGAATATGGCTACACCTTC.

In its sample, this clonotype was seen many times. As DNA, the CDR3 is TGTGCCAGTAGTATGTGGGTAGACGAAGATACGCAGTATTTT. This gives the protein CASSMWVDEDTQYF. The chain has TRBV19 and TRBJ2-3, with D uncertain. The CDR3 is 14 residues long. V was shortened by 3 bases and J by 5 bases, with 12 bases between the two germline ends. Germline CDR1 LNHDA, CDR2 SQIVND (reference sequence). The full variable domain, in which reference TRBV19 and TRBJ2-3 provide the parts outside the CDR3, is DGGITQSPKYLFRKEGQNVTLSCEQNLNHDAMYWYRQDPGQGLRLIYYSQIVNDFQKGDIAEGYSVSREKKESFPLTVTSAQKNPTAFYLCASSMWVDEDTQYFGPGTRLTVL.

This clonotype counts as medium-sized. The rearrangement links TRBV15 to TRBJ2-1, with no clear D. The CDR3 has 15 amino acids. V lost 1 base, J lost 7 bases, and 14 bases lay in between. Per the germline V gene, CDR1 is LNHNV and CDR2 is YYDKDF (reference sequence). The CDR3 region is CATSRGNRAPNEQFF. As DNA, the CDR3 is TGTGCCACCAGCAGAGGGAACCGGGCCCCTAATGAGCAGTTCTTC.

Judged by abundance, this clonotype is medium-sized. The chain joins TRBV20-1 to TRBJ1-5; D uncertain. CDR1 and CDR2 (germline): DFQATT, SNEGSKA (reference sequence). Trimming took 0 bases from V and 2 from J, leaving 20 bases between them. This CDR3 comprises 18 residues. CDR3 DNA: TGCAGTGCTAGAGATGAGGCGCCGGACCTTATAGGCAATCAGCCCCAGCATTTT. Translation: CSARDEAPDLIGNQPQHF.

The gene calls are TRBV5-1 and TRBJ1-2; D is uncertain. The CDR3 length is 14 residues. Trimming removed 0 bases at V and 3 bases at J, with 9 bases between. The germline V gene has CDR1 SGHRS and CDR2 YFSETQ. CDR3 residues: CASSLGTADYGYTF. CDR3 coding DNA: TGCGCCAGCAGCTTGGGAACGGCTGACTATGGCTACACCTTC.

By its share, this clonotype is medium-sized. The rearrangement uses TRBV9 and TRBJ2-2; D might be TRBD1 (6 bases). V lost 2 bases and J lost 5, with 7 bases in between. Germline V gene lookup returns CDR1 SGDLS and CDR2 YYNGEE. The CDR3 consists of 13 residues. As DNA, the CDR3 is TGTGCCAGCAGCGTCCAGGGGACCGGGGAGCTGTTTTTT. Translation: CASSVQGTGELFF.

By share of the sample, this clonotype is large. The V and J genes are TRBV2 and TRBJ1-2, with D possibly TRBD1 on 6 matching bases. The CDR3 is 11 amino acids. Trimming left V 10 bases short and J 4 bases short, with 10 bases between. CDR1 and CDR2 from the germline V gene are SNHLY and FYNNEI. CDR3 sequence: CATRTVYGYTF. DNA for the CDR3: TGTGCCACCAGGACAGTCTATGGCTACACCTTC.

The chain uses TRBV27 and TRBJ2-1, with 9 bases that match TRBD2. Germline CDR1 reads MNHEY; CDR2 reads SMNVEV (reference sequence). V was pared by 2 bases and J by 10 bases, with 9 bases of the junction left unmatched. CDR3 size: 15 residues. CDR3 in DNA: TGTGCCAGCAGTTTAGGCGGGGGGGCCTTTGACGAGCAGTTCTTC. Encoded protein: CASSLGGGAFDEQFF.

In its sample, this clonotype was seen a few times. The chain couples TRBV6-6 to TRBJ1-5; D possibly corresponds to TRBD1 (5 bases). The CDR3 has 16 amino acids. V dropped 5 bases and J dropped 0 bases, with 14 bases sitting between them. Germline V lookup: CDR1 MNHNY, CDR2 SVGAGI (reference sequence). The CDR3 bases are TGTGCCAGCAGTACCGGGGACGGAAATAGCAATCAGCCCCAGCATTTT. Protein product: CASSTGDGNSNQPQHF.

In its sample, this clonotype was seen a few times. The rearrangement links TRBV19 to TRBJ2-3, with D possibly TRBD2 on 5 matching bases. CDR1 and CDR2 from the germline V gene are LNHDA and SQIVND (reference sequence). The V gene lost 0 bases and the J gene lost 7 bases, with 11 bases spanning the gap. The CDR3 has 14 amino acids. CDR3 amino acids: CASSIDTRRNTQYF. CDR3 in DNA: TGTGCCAGTAGTATAGATACTAGGCGGAATACGCAGTATTTT.

By share, this clonotype ranks as medium-sized. The chain employs TRBV27 and TRBJ2-1; D may correspond to TRBD1 or TRBD2 (6 bases each). CDR1 is MNHEY, CDR2 SMNVEV, per germline (reference sequence). This CDR3 is 13 amino acids long. Trimming shortened V by 6 bases and J by 8 bases, and 14 bases separated the two germline ends. CDR3 residues: CASSPGGGYEQFF. The CDR3 nucleotides read TGTGCCAGCAGCCCCGGGGGCGGTTATGAGCAGTTCTTC.

Relative to its sample, this clonotype is medium-sized (0.01 to 0.1%). This sequence joins TRBV20-1 and TRBJ2-3; D not certain. CDR1 is DFQATT and CDR2 is SNEGSKA in the germline V gene (reference sequence). This CDR3 contains 11 residues. V lost 2 bases, J lost 6 bases, and 6 bases lay in between. CDR3 region: CSARRADTQYF. The CDR3 nucleotides read TGCAGTGCTAGAAGGGCGGATACGCAGTATTTT.

This clonotype was seen ten or more times. The V gene is TRBV12-3 or TRBV12-4, the J gene TRBJ2-2; no clear D gene. Between the trimmed V and J ends, which lost 8 bases and 1 base, there was a span of 8 bases. The CDR3 extends over 13 amino acids. The CDR3 sequence is CASSRVNTGELFF. The CDR3 DNA reads as TGTGCCAGCTCCCGGGTGAACACCGGGGAGCTGTTTTTT.

Relative to its sample, this clonotype is medium-sized. The chain uses TRBV20-1 and TRBJ2-3; tentative D call: TRBD1 (5 bases). Germline V gives CDR1 DFQATT, CDR2 SNEGSKA (reference sequence). The CDR3 totals 15 residues. Trimming shortened V by 3 bases and J by 0 bases, and 13 bases separated the two germline ends. CDR3 residues: CSASEGAVSTDTQYF. The CDR3 DNA follows: TGCAGTGCTAGCGAAGGGGCCGTAAGCACAGATACGCAGTATTTT.

By share, this clonotype counts as medium-sized. This chain links TRBV27 with TRBJ2-7, with D hard to call. The CDR3 covers 14 residues. The ends were cut back, 6 bases at V and 4 bases at J, with 16 bases in the middle. Germline V gives CDR1 MNHEY, CDR2 SMNVEV (reference sequence). The CDR3 nucleotides are TGTGCCAGCAGGGTACAGTTTGGGCCTTACGAGCAGTACTTC. Protein sequence: CASRVQFGPYEQYF.

This clonotype was seen many times. This sequence joins TRBV20-1 and TRBJ2-4; 11 bases match TRBD2. Germline values: CDR1 DFQATT, CDR2 SNEGSKA (reference sequence). CDR3 length: 14 residues. With 5 bases clipped from V and 12 bases from J, the junction kept 12 bases outside the gene matches. DNA for the CDR3: TGCAGTGCTCAGGGGGGCCTAGCGGGGGGTCCTCAGTACTTC. It is translated as CSAQGGLAGGPQYF.

V is TRBV20-1 and J is TRBJ2-7, with TRBD1 matching 8 bases. The CDR3 is 13 amino acids. The junction had 7 bases not matched to a gene; V was cut back by 5 bases and J by 4 bases. Per the germline V gene, CDR1 is DFQATT and CDR2 is SNEGSKA (reference sequence). The CDR3 nucleotides are TGCAGTGCTGGGACGGGACAGGCATACGAGCAGTACTTC. This sequence encodes CSAGTGQAYEQYF.

This clonotype is medium-sized (0.01 to 0.1%) within its sample. V is TRBV5-5 and J is TRBJ2-3; possibly TRBD1 for D (5 bases). Germline CDR1 and CDR2: SGHKS and YYEKEE (reference sequence). V lost 4 bases to trimming and J lost 2 bases, with 14 bases between them. The CDR3 sequence is 15 residues long. CDR3 region: CASSLNVGVTDTQYF. CDR3 nucleotides: TGTGCCAGCAGCCTAAACGTAGGGGTCACAGATACGCAGTATTTT.